This T cell receptor beta chain derives from a study of T cells expressing NK-cell markers. About the research overall: Sorted CD3+CD56-NKG2C+, CD3+CD56+NKG2C- and CD3+CD56+NKG2C+ T cells were the source of the TCR beta repertoires. Seven HCMV-seropositive donors and one seronegative donor made up the eight sequenced donors.

CDR3 length: 15 residues. CDR1 and CDR2 (germline): SGHAT, FQNNGV. TCRdb re-called the 5' RACE reads and catalogs CDR3 proteins one per entry, DNA excluded. The listing records more than 120,000 distinct CDR3 sequences. The TCR comes from a man between 18 and 29 years old in good health. This chain links TRBV11-2 with TRBJ2-2; TCRdb returns TRBD1, unconfirmable since there is no DNA. The sample consisted of blood T cells: a sorted CD56 or NKG2C T cell subset, CD4+ or CD8+ T cells, or bulk PBMC T cells (not recorded which). The CDR3 is CASSSQDRYTGELFF.